This TCR beta chain was identified during a study of shared clonotypes between healthy human individuals. Donors were healthy HIV-negative adults without recent acute infections or vaccinations. Germline trimming cut 1 base from V and 4 bases from J; bases unmatched to any gene: 3. There are 15 residues in the CDR3. Germline values: CDR1 LNHNV, CDR2 YYDKDF (reference sequence). Tens of thousands of T cell genomes, or 250 to 300 ng DNA, went into replicate PCRs of unsorted PBMC. With ten immunoSEQ deep assay plates, unsorted PBMC DNA underwent sequencing. Data came from immunoSEQ multiplex PCR; TCRdb stores just in-frame clones and leaves some out. The sample shows about 490,000 clones, approximately 78% of them seen only once.

The material sequenced was PBMCs. The sequence was obtained from a woman aged 40 to 50 in good health. Some clones in this sample may be carry-over from other donors' samples. The V gene is TRBV15, the J gene TRBJ1-3; 8 bases are a match to TRBD1. The CDR3, as DNA: TGTGCCACCAGCAGAGGGGACAGGCAGGGAAACACCATATATTTT. Its protein is CATSRGDRQGNTIYF.